Listed below are T cell receptor beta chains from one sample, sequenced in a study of T cells after yellow fever vaccination. Each CDR3 protein gets one entry after TCRdb re-called the 5' RACE reads with MiXCR. The table shows more than 300,000 distinct CDR3 sequences, with about 10% occurring only once. The sequences come from CD4+ T cells sorted from PBMCs, collected 45 days after the yellow fever booster vaccination. The receptors derive from a man aged 18 to 35 who received the YFV17D yellow fever vaccine. The CDR3 runs from the conserved cysteine through the conserved F or W. Each record gives: V gene, clone size, D gene, J gene, CDR3 DNA, CDR3 protein. The D gene is left open where the match is weak. Where a row states a size, it is once, few, many or the class of an expanded clone; other rows omit it.

V gene: TRBV19
clone size: -
D gene: TRBD1
J gene: TRBJ2-2
CDR3 DNA: TGTGCCAGTATCCCGACAGGGGACACCGGGGAGCTGTTTTTT
CDR3 protein: CASIPTGDTGELFF

V gene: TRBV4-1
clone size: few
D gene: -
J gene: TRBJ2-3
CDR3 DNA: TGCGCCAGCAGCCCCGATGGACAGAGCACAGATACGCAGTATTTT
CDR3 protein: CASSPDGQSTDTQYF

V gene: TRBV6-2/TRBV6-3
clone size: -
D gene: -
J gene: TRBJ1-4
CDR3 DNA: TGTGCCAGCAGGTCGGGTACAACTAATGAAAAACTGTTTTTT
CDR3 protein: CASRSGTTNEKLFF

V gene: TRBV6-2/TRBV6-3
clone size: -
D gene: -
J gene: TRBJ1-2
CDR3 DNA: TGTGCCAGCAGTTACCAGGGCCGGGGCTATGGCTACACCTTC
CDR3 protein: CASSYQGRGYGYTF

V gene: TRBV30
clone size: -
D gene: -
J gene: TRBJ2-7
CDR3 DNA: TGTGCCTGGGACGGAGGAGGATACGAGCAGTACTTC
CDR3 protein: CAWDGGGYEQYF

V gene: TRBV12-3/TRBV12-4
clone size: few
D gene: TRBD2
J gene: TRBJ2-7
CDR3 DNA: TGTGCCAGCAGTCGAGCGGGGGCCTACGAGCAGTACTTC
CDR3 protein: CASSRAGAYEQYF

V gene: TRBV10-3
clone size: many
D gene: -
J gene: TRBJ1-2
CDR3 DNA: TGTGCCATCAGGGCGGGAGGCTACACCTTC
CDR3 protein: CAIRAGGYTF

V gene: TRBV9
clone size: -
D gene: TRBD1
J gene: TRBJ1-1
CDR3 DNA: TGTGCCAGCAGCGTACAAGGGGGCGAGGGCACTGAAGCTTTCTTT
CDR3 protein: CASSVQGGEGTEAFF

V gene: TRBV5-1
clone size: few
D gene: -
J gene: TRBJ1-4
CDR3 DNA: TGCGCCAGCAGCTTGGGGGGCGCCGGGCAGGCTGAAAAACTGTTTTTT
CDR3 protein: CASSLGGAGQAEKLFF

V gene: TRBV11-3
clone size: few
D gene: -
J gene: TRBJ2-1
CDR3 DNA: TGTGCCAGCAGCATCCGACAGGACGGATACAATGAGCAGTTCTTC
CDR3 protein: CASSIRQDGYNEQFF

V gene: TRBV7-2
clone size: -
D gene: -
J gene: TRBJ2-3
CDR3 DNA: TGTGCCACTCACGGGGGGCGGGATACGCAGTATTTT
CDR3 protein: CATHGGRDTQYF

V gene: TRBV24-1
clone size: many
D gene: -
J gene: TRBJ2-1
CDR3 DNA: TGTGCCACCAGTGATACCAGGTCGGGCAATGAGCAGTTCTTC
CDR3 protein: CATSDTRSGNEQFF

V gene: TRBV14
clone size: -
D gene: -
J gene: TRBJ1-5
CDR3 DNA: TGTGCCAGCAGCCAAGATCATCCGAAGGCCAAAAGAGGCAATCAGCCCCAGCATTTT
CDR3 protein: CASSQDHPKAKRGNQPQHF

V gene: TRBV6-5
clone size: many
D gene: TRBD2
J gene: TRBJ2-7
CDR3 DNA: TGTGCCAGCAGTTATACCAGTCCGGGACTAGCGGGGGTATACGAGCAGTACTTC
CDR3 protein: CASSYTSPGLAGVYEQYF